A selection of T cell receptor beta chains follows, all from one sample in a study of cytomegalovirus exposure and HLA in healthy donors. TCRdb keeps only in-frame clones here, not all; method: immunoSEQ multiplex PCR. The sample holds approximately 150,000 clones, roughly 89% seen once. Material: PBMCs. The receptors were gathered from a man between 18 and 29 years old in good health and CMV-seropositive. Both conserved end residues are part of each CDR3. A D gene is named only where the DNA matches it firmly. Expanded clones are given a class, and other clones once, few, many or no size at all.

clone size: -
V gene: TRBV19
D gene: TRBD1
J gene: TRBJ1-2
CDR3 protein: CASSIGQGHGYTF
CDR3 DNA: TGTGCCAGTAGTATAGGACAGGGTCATGGCTACACCTTC

clone size: -
V gene: TRBV27
D gene: -
J gene: TRBJ1-4
CDR3 protein: CASSPVTGNEKLFF
CDR3 DNA: TGTGCCAGCAGTCCAGTGACGGGGAATGAAAAACTGTTTTTT

clone size: once
V gene: TRBV7-3
D gene: -
J gene: TRBJ2-1
CDR3 protein: CASSLSGINEQFF
CDR3 DNA: TGTGCCAGCAGCTTATCAGGGATCAATGAGCAGTTCTTC

clone size: -
V gene: TRBV18
D gene: -
J gene: TRBJ1-3
CDR3 protein: CASSPAGSGNTIYF
CDR3 DNA: TGTGCCAGCTCACCGGCAGGCTCTGGAAACACCATATATTTT

clone size: -
V gene: TRBV28
D gene: TRBD1
J gene: TRBJ1-5
CDR3 protein: CASSPSGTGRQPQHF
CDR3 DNA: TGTGCCAGCAGCCCGAGCGGGACAGGGAGACAGCCCCAGCATTTT

clone size: -
V gene: TRBV18
D gene: -
J gene: TRBJ1-4
CDR3 protein: CASSPDKVEEKLFF
CDR3 DNA: TGTGCCAGCTCACCGGACAAGGTTGAGGAAAAACTGTTTTTT

clone size: once
V gene: TRBV19
D gene: TRBD1
J gene: TRBJ1-4
CDR3 protein: CASSSRGQGNEKLFF
CDR3 DNA: TGTGCCAGTAGTAGCCGCGGACAGGGGAACGAAAAACTGTTTTTT

clone size: -
V gene: TRBV9
D gene: TRBD1
J gene: TRBJ2-1
CDR3 protein: CASSEWDSDNEQFF
CDR3 DNA: TGTGCCAGCAGCGAGTGGGACAGTGACAATGAGCAGTTCTTC

clone size: -
V gene: TRBV27
D gene: -
J gene: TRBJ2-7
CDR3 protein: CASSFGRTYEQYF
CDR3 DNA: TGTGCCAGCAGTTTCGGCAGGACCTACGAGCAGTACTTC

clone size: -
V gene: TRBV27
D gene: TRBD2
J gene: TRBJ2-5
CDR3 protein: CATAGLAGADETQYF
CDR3 DNA: TGTGCCACCGCGGGACTAGCGGGAGCCGATGAGACCCAGTACTTC

clone size: -
V gene: TRBV13
D gene: TRBD2
J gene: TRBJ2-1
CDR3 protein: CASSPGGVMGNEQFF
CDR3 DNA: TGTGCCAGCAGCCCCGGGGGGGTGATGGGAAATGAGCAGTTCTTC

clone size: -
V gene: TRBV2
D gene: -
J gene: TRBJ2-6
CDR3 protein: CASSERAGANVLTF
CDR3 DNA: TGTGCCAGCAGTGAACGTGCTGGGGCCAACGTCCTGACTTTC

clone size: -
V gene: TRBV10-1
D gene: TRBD2
J gene: TRBJ2-7
CDR3 protein: CASSLSGTSGPYEQYF
CDR3 DNA: TGCGCCAGCAGTCTATCCGGGACTAGCGGTCCCTACGAGCAGTACTTC

clone size: -
V gene: TRBV18
D gene: TRBD1
J gene: TRBJ2-6
CDR3 protein: CASSPGQGAGANVLTF
CDR3 DNA: TGTGCCAGCTCACCGGGACAGGGCGCTGGGGCCAACGTCCTGACTTTC

clone size: -
V gene: TRBV6-5
D gene: TRBD1
J gene: TRBJ1-1
CDR3 protein: CASSSNRGVNTEAFF
CDR3 DNA: TGTGCCAGCAGTTCCAACAGGGGGGTGAACACTGAAGCTTTCTTT

clone size: -
V gene: TRBV11-2
D gene: -
J gene: TRBJ2-1
CDR3 protein: CASSFGGIEQFF
CDR3 DNA: TGTGCCAGCAGCTTCGGAGGTATTGAGCAGTTCTTC